What follows are 27 T cell receptor beta chains derived from one specimen sequenced in a study of siplizumab effects on memory and regulatory T cells. Sequenced by immunoSEQ multiplex PCR; TCRdb stores in-frame clones only, minus some. The sample contains 9,200 or so clones, 60% to 75% of which appear only once. The source material was effector memory CD8+ T cells sorted from blood. Subset defined: unstimulated CD8+ effector memory T cells. The receptors here all came from a human donor in good health.

The CDR3 is CASGGAFYGYTF. CDR3 coding DNA: TGTGCCAGCGGGGGGGCATTCTATGGCTACACCTTC. This chain uses TRBV6-5 with TRBJ1-2, with D tentatively TRBD1 (6 bases). Looked up from germline, CDR1 is MNHEY and CDR2 is SVGAGI. V dropped 8 bases and J dropped 4 bases, with 11 bases sitting between them. The CDR3 covers 12 residues.

The rearrangement uses TRBV10-3 and TRBJ1-6; D might be TRBD1 (6 bases). V lost 0 bases and J lost 11, with 11 bases in between. CDR1 ENHRY and CDR2 SYGVKD come from the germline V gene. The CDR3 contains 14 residues. CDR3: CAISESVRGAPLHF. The CDR3 nucleotides are TGTGCCATCAGTGAGTCTGTGAGGGGGGCACCCCTCCACTTT.

V usage is TRBV7-9 and J usage is TRBJ2-1, with TRBD2 identical over 8 bases. The germline CDR1 and CDR2 sequences are SEHNR and FQNEAQ (reference sequence). The trim removed 5 bases at V and 6 bases at J, leaving 3 bases unmatched. The CDR3 is 13 residues long. The CDR3 DNA reads TGTGCCAGCAGCCTAGGACTAGCCAATGAGCAGTTCTTC. This gives the protein CASSLGLANEQFF.

The chain links TRBV6-4 to TRBJ2-2; D tentatively fits TRBD1 or TRBD2 (5 bases each). The germline V gene has CDR1 MRHNA and CDR2 SNTAGT. The CDR3 spans 15 residues. The V end lost 3 bases, the J end lost 1 base, and 9 bases lay between the germline ends. The CDR3 spells CASSEGTENTGELFF. The CDR3 DNA is TGTGCCAGCAGTGAAGGGACGGAGAACACCGGGGAGCTGTTTTTT.

This rearrangement joins TRBV27 to TRBJ2-7, with D perhaps assigned TRBD1 or TRBD2 (5 bases each). With 4 bases removed from V and 7 bases from J, the gap between germline ends came to 11 bases. Germline loops: CDR1 MNHEY, CDR2 SMNVEV (reference sequence). The CDR3 extends over 12 amino acids. The CDR3 coding sequence is TGTGCCAGCAGTTCGGGGCCAGGGGAGCAGTACTTC. This encodes CASSSGPGEQYF.

The chain uses TRBV4-1 and TRBJ2-1; 14 bases map to TRBD2. Trimming removed 6 bases from V and 0 bases from J; junction bases left unmatched: 10. Looked up from germline, CDR1 is MGHRA and CDR2 is YSYEKL. The CDR3 sequence is 19 residues long. CDR3 amino acids: CASRPGLAGGSSSYNEQFF. In DNA form, the CDR3 reads TGCGCCAGCAGACCTGGACTAGCGGGGGGCTCGAGCTCCTACAATGAGCAGTTCTTC.

The chain is built from TRBV19 and TRBJ1-1; D unclear. Germline lookup yields CDR1 LNHDA and CDR2 SQIVND (reference sequence). The CDR3 covers 12 residues. V lost 7 bases and J lost 0, with 6 bases in between. CDR3 sequence (DNA): TGTGCCAGTATCGCAGTGAACACTGAAGCTTTCTTT. It encodes CASIAVNTEAFF.

The chain has TRBV6-1 and TRBJ1-1; unclear D gene. Germline V gene sequence: CDR1 MNHNS, CDR2 SASEGT. Trimming stripped 7 bases from V and 5 bases from J, with 14 bases between. This CDR3 has 13 amino acids. The CDR3 DNA reads TGTGCCAGCACGGCGACTGAACGGACTGAAGCTTTCTTT. Translation gives CASTATERTEAFF.

This sequence joins TRBV5-4 and TRBJ2-1; D remains unclear. V lost 4 bases to trimming and J lost 7 bases, with 12 bases between them. Germline V gene lookup returns CDR1 SGHNT and CDR2 YYREEE (reference sequence). The CDR3 is made up of 13 amino acids. CDR3 region: CASSMESQNEQFF. DNA for the CDR3: TGTGCCAGCAGCATGGAATCCCAAAATGAGCAGTTCTTC.

V gene TRBV2 combines with J gene TRBJ2-7; 9 nucleotides align to TRBD1. This CDR3 is 14 amino acids long. The V and J ends lost 6 bases and 5 bases, in that order; junction bases with no gene match: 8. Germline lookup yields CDR1 SNHLY and CDR2 FYNNEI. This CDR3 is CASRTGQGNDEQYF. The CDR3 DNA follows: TGTGCCAGCAGAACCGGACAGGGGAACGACGAGCAGTACTTC.

The V and J genes are TRBV6-1 and TRBJ2-2, with D possibly matching TRBD1 (6 bases). The ends were cut back, 2 bases at V and 3 bases at J, with 7 bases in the middle. CDR3 length equals 14 residues. Per the germline V gene, CDR1 is MNHNS and CDR2 is SASEGT. CDR3 region: CASSENRDTGELFF. Here the CDR3 DNA reads TGTGCCAGCAGTGAAAACAGGGACACCGGGGAGCTGTTTTTT.

J is TRBJ2-2 and V is TRBV2, with D unresolved. The length of the CDR3 is 15 residues. V dropped 5 bases and J dropped 4 bases, with 14 bases sitting between them. Looked up from germline, CDR1 is SNHLY and CDR2 is FYNNEI. CDR3 DNA sequence: TGTGCCAGCAGTCCTTTTCTCGGAGCCACCGGGGAGCTGTTTTTT. Protein sequence: CASSPFLGATGELFF.

V is TRBV6-5 and J is TRBJ2-3, with TRBD2 matching 8 bases. Germline V gene data show CDR1 as MNHEY and CDR2 as SVGAGI. CDR3 size: 15 residues. After removal of 6 bases from V and 2 bases from J, the junction contained 7 bases not matched to a gene. CDR3 sequence reads: CASSPTSALTDTQYF. CDR3 in DNA: TGTGCCAGCAGCCCGACTAGCGCGCTCACAGATACGCAGTATTTT.

The chain is built from TRBV7-9 and TRBJ1-1, with D perhaps matching TRBD1 (6 bases). Germline CDR1 is SEHNR and CDR2 is FQNEAQ (reference sequence). V shed 3 bases and J shed 6 bases, with 17 bases lying between them. The CDR3 covers 15 residues. The CDR3: CASSFPRGAGAEAFF. The DNA for the CDR3 is TGTGCCAGCAGCTTCCCGAGGGGGGCAGGGGCTGAAGCTTTCTTT.

Judged by abundance, this clone is medium-sized. This chain joins TRBV7-6 and TRBJ1-1, with 9 bases identical to TRBD1. V lost 6 bases to trimming and J lost 1 base; unmatched junction nucleotides: 3. The CDR3 is 14 residues long. CDR1 is SGHVS, CDR2 FNYEAQ, per germline. As DNA, the CDR3 is TGTGCCAGCAGACTGGGACAGGGGAACACTGAAGCTTTCTTT. Its translation is CASRLGQGNTEAFF.

The gene calls are TRBV6-1 and TRBJ2-7; D may be TRBD2 (6 bases). The V end was cut by 0 bases, the J end by 2 bases, with 11 bases between. The CDR3 has 15 amino acids. Germline-derived CDR1 and CDR2 are MNHNS and SASEGT. The CDR3 protein is CASSEAEGPAYEQYF. CDR3 DNA: TGTGCCAGCAGTGAAGCGGAGGGTCCGGCCTACGAGCAGTACTTC.

The chain couples TRBV6-4 to TRBJ2-2; TRBD1 matches 7 bases. This CDR3 is built from 17 residues. The germline V gene has CDR1 MRHNA and CDR2 SNTAGT. With 2 bases clipped from V and 6 bases from J, the junction kept 12 bases outside the gene matches. Here the CDR3 DNA reads TGTGCCAGCAGTGACACCTACAGGGGTCCGTTTTCCGGGGAGCTGTTTTTT. The encoded protein is CASSDTYRGPFSGELFF.

The chain is built from TRBV21-1 and TRBJ2-1; whether TRBD2, the table's D call, matches the DNA was not checked. TRBV21-1 is deemed a pseudogene. The CDR3 has 13 residues. The CDR3: CASTNARFNEQFF. CDR3 sequence (DNA): TGTGCCAGCACTAACGCGAGGTTCAATGAGCAGTTCTTC.

J is TRBJ1-6 and V is TRBV5-6; D gene uncertain. The ends were cut back, 6 bases at V and 8 bases at J, with 9 bases in the middle. Per the germline V gene, CDR1 is SGHDT and CDR2 is YYEEEE. The CDR3 sequence is 12 residues long. The CDR3: CASKGRDSPLHF. In nucleotides, the CDR3 is TGTGCCAGCAAAGGGAGGGATTCACCCCTCCACTTT. The full variable domain, rest sourced from reference TRBV5-6 and TRBJ1-6, is DAGVTQSPTHLIKTRGQQVTLRCSPKSGHDTVSWYQQALGQGPQFIFQYYEEEERQRGNFPDRFSGHQFPNYSSELNVNALLLGDSALYLCASKGRDSPLHFGNGTRLTVT.

This clone has only one observation. The chain carries TRBV11-2 and TRBJ2-5, with D unclear. The CDR3 extends over 14 amino acids. V was cut by 3 bases and J by 0 bases, with 8 bases left in between. Germline-derived CDR1 and CDR2 are SGHAT and FQNNGV. The CDR3 bases are TGTGCCAGCAGCTTCACTGCCCACCAAGAGACCCAGTACTTC. This gives the protein CASSFTAHQETQYF.

This clone was found a few times. The chain links TRBV5-8 to TRBJ1-1; 12 bases match TRBD1. This CDR3 region has 16 residues. V lost 4 bases to trimming and J lost 6 bases; unmatched junction nucleotides: 10. Germline values: CDR1 SGHTS, CDR2 YDEGEE. Here the CDR3 DNA reads TGTGCCAGCAGCGACGGGACAGGGGGCTGGGGCGCTGAAGCTTTCTTT. Translating it yields CASSDGTGGWGAEAFF.

This clone showed up just once. The chain recombines TRBV25-1 with TRBJ2-3; D might be TRBD2 (5 bases). Between the trimmed V and J ends, which lost 1 base and 5 bases, there was a span of 7 bases. The CDR3 spans 13 residues. The V gene's germline CDR1 is MGHDK and CDR2 SYGVNS. Here the CDR3 reads CASSESTIDTQYF. In DNA, the CDR3 is TGTGCCAGCAGTGAATCGACTATAGATACGCAGTATTTT. Full variable domain (missing parts from reference TRBV25-1 and TRBJ2-3): EADIYQTPRYLVIGTGKKITLECSQTMGHDKMYWYQQDPGMELHLIHYSYGVNSTEKGDLSSESTVSRIRTEHFPLTLESARPSHTSQYLCASSESTIDTQYFGPGTRLTVL.

The chain combines TRBV6-9 with TRBJ2-7, with a tentative D call TRBD2 (5 bases). CDR1 and CDR2 from the germline V gene are MNHGY and SVAAGI. CDR3 length: 13 residues. Trimming took 3 bases from V and 7 from J, leaving 13 bases between them. CDR3 region: CASSYPSGGEQYF. CDR3 coding DNA: TGTGCCAGCAGTTACCCTTCCGGAGGTGAGCAGTACTTC.

The chain links TRBV6-5 to TRBJ2-5; D is possibly TRBD2 (6 bases). The CDR3 is made up of 15 amino acids. CDR1 and CDR2 from the germline V gene are MNHEY and SVGAGI. Trimming stripped 7 bases from V and 2 bases from J, with 17 bases between. The CDR3 is CASIPTGSGQETQYF. CDR3 DNA: TGTGCCAGCATCCCCACCGGGAGCGGACAAGAGACCCAGTACTTC.

Many counts were recorded for this clone. The chain joins TRBV11-1 to TRBJ1-4; D not resolved. Germline loops: CDR1 SGHAT, CDR2 FQDESV (reference sequence). The CDR3 is 14 residues long. V was cut by 5 bases and J by 9 bases, with 16 bases left in between. This CDR3 reads CASSERKTDKKLFF. The CDR3 nucleotides read TGTGCCAGCAGCGAAAGAAAGACTGATAAAAAACTGTTTTTT.

V and J are TRBV25-1 and TRBJ2-3; D is undetermined. Germline CDR1 reads MGHDK; CDR2 reads SYGVNS. Trimming pared 3 bases from V and 0 bases from J, leaving 10 bases between. This CDR3 has 15 amino acids. CDR3 DNA sequence: TGTGCCAGCAGTGATCGAGAGGAAAGCACAGATACGCAGTATTTT. Residues: CASSDREESTDTQYF. Filled out from reference TRBV25-1 and TRBJ2-3, the complete variable domain reads EADIYQTPRYLVIGTGKKITLECSQTMGHDKMYWYQQDPGMELHLIHYSYGVNSTEKGDLSSESTVSRIRTEHFPLTLESARPSHTSQYLCASSDREESTDTQYFGPGTRLTVL.

The rearrangement uses TRBV19 and TRBJ2-2; the match to TRBD1 covers 7 bases. Germline trimming cut 9 bases from V and 8 bases from J; bases unmatched to any gene: 12. CDR1 is LNHDA, CDR2 SQIVND, per germline (reference sequence). This CDR3 spans 14 amino acids. The CDR3 loop reads CASEATGESGELFF. CDR3 nucleotides: TGTGCCAGCGAAGCTACAGGGGAGTCGGGGGAGCTGTTTTTT. The full variable domain, in which reference TRBV19 and TRBJ2-2 provide the parts outside the CDR3, is DGGITQSPKYLFRKEGQNVTLSCEQNLNHDAMYWYRQDPGQGLRLIYYSQIVNDFQKGDIAEGYSVSREKKESFPLTVTSAQKNPTAFYLCASEATGESGELFFGEGSRLTVL.